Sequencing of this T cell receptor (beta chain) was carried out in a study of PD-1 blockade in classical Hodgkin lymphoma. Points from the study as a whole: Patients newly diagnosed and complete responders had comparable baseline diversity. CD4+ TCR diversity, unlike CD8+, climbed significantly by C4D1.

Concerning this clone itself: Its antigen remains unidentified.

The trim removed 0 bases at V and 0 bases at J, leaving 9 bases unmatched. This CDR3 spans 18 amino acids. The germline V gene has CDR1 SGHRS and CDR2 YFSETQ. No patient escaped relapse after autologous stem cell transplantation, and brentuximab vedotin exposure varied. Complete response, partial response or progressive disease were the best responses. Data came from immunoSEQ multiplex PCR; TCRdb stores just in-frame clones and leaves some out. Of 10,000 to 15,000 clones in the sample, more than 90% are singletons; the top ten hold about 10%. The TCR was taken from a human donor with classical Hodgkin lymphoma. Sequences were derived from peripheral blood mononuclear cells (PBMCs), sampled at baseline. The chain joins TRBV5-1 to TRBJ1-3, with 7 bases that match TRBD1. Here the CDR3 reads CASSLDGQAFNSGNTIYF. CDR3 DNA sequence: TGCGCCAGCAGCTTGGACGGACAGGCCTTTAACTCTGGAAACACCATATATTTT.